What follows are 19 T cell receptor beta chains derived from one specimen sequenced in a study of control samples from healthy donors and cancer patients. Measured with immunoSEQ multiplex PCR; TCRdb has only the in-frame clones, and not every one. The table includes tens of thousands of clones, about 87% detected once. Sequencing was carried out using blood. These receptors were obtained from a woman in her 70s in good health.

This CDR3 reads CASTPSSVGNIQYF. Here the CDR3 DNA reads TGTGCCAGTACTCCGTCCTCAGTGGGGAACATTCAGTACTTC. This sequence joins TRBV19 and TRBJ2-4; no firm D call. The germline gives CDR1 LNHDA, CDR2 SQIVND (reference sequence). With 7 bases removed from V and 7 bases from J, the gap between germline ends came to 17 bases. The CDR3 is made up of 14 amino acids. Full variable domain (remainder filled in from reference TRBV19 and TRBJ2-4): DGGITQSPKYLFRKEGQNVTLSCEQNLNHDAMYWYRQDPGQGLRLIYYSQIVNDFQKGDIAEGYSVSREKKESFPLTVTSAQKNPTAFYLCASTPSSVGNIQYFGAGTRLSVL.

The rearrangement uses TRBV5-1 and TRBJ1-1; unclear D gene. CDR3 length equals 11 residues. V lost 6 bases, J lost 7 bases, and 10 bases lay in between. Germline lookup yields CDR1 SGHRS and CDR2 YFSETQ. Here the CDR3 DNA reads TGCGCCAGCATCGCTCCTGGTGAAGCTTTCTTT. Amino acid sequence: CASIAPGEAFF. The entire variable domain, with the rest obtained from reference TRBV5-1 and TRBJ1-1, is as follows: KAGVTQTPRYLIKTRGQQVTLSCSPISGHRSVSWYQQTPGQGLQFLFEYFSETQRNKGNFPGRFSGRQFSNSRSEMNVSTLELGDSALYLCASIAPGEAFFGQGTRLTVV.

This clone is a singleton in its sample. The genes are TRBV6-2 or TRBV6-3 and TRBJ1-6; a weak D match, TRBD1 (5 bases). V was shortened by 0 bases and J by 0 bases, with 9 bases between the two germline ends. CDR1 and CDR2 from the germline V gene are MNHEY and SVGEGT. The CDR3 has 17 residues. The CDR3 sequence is CASSYSRGSSYNSPLHF. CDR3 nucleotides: TGTGCCAGCAGTTACTCGAGGGGTAGCTCCTATAATTCACCCCTCCACTTT.

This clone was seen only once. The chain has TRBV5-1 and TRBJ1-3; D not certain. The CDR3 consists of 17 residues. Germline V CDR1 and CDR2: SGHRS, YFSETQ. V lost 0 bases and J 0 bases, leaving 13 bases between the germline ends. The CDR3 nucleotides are TGCGCCAGCAGCTTGGGAGGCAGCCAAGTCTCTGGAAACACCATATATTTT. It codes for CASSLGGSQVSGNTIYF.

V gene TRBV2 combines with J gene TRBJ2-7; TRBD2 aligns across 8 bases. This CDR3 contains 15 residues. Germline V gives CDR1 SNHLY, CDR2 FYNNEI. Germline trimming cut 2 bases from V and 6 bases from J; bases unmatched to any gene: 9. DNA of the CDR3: TGTGCCAGCAGTGAAAGACCGGGGGGGCCGGCCGAGCAGTACTTC. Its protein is CASSERPGGPAEQYF.

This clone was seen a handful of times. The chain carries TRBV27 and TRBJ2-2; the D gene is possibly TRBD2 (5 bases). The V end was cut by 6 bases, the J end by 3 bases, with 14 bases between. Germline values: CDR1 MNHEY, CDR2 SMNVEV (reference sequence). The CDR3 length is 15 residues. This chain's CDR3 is CASRLPGRDTGELFF. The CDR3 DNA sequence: TGTGCCAGCAGGCTGCCCGGGCGGGACACCGGGGAGCTGTTTTTT.

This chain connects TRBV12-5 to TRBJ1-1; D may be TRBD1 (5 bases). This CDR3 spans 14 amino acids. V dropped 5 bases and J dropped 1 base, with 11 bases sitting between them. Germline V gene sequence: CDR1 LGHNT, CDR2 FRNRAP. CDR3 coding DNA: TGTGCTAGTGGTCCGGGACCCCGGAACACTGAAGCTTTCTTT. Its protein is CASGPGPRNTEAFF.

DNA for the CDR3: TGTGCCAGCAGCCCAAGCGGACGCACAGATACGCAGTATTTT. As protein: CASSPSGRTDTQYF. The chain uses TRBV7-3 and TRBJ2-3, with D perhaps matching TRBD2 (5 bases). Per germline, CDR1 SGHTA and CDR2 FQGTGA. CDR3 length equals 14 residues. The ends were cut back, 5 bases at V and 1 base at J, with 10 bases in the middle.

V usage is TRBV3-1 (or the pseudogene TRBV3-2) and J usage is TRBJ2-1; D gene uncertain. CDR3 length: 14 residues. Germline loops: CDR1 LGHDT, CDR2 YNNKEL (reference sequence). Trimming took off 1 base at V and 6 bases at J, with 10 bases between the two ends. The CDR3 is CASSQGTFSNEQFF. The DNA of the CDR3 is TGTGCCAGCAGCCAAGGGACCTTTTCCAATGAGCAGTTCTTC.

CDR3: CASKGGTAYEQYF. The CDR3 DNA reads TGTGCCAGCAAGGGTGGGACTGCCTACGAGCAGTACTTC. The chain is built from TRBV2 and TRBJ2-7; tentative D call: TRBD2 (6 bases). Germline CDR1 is SNHLY and CDR2 is FYNNEI. The CDR3 has 13 amino acids. V was clipped by 7 bases and J by 2 bases, with 12 bases between them.

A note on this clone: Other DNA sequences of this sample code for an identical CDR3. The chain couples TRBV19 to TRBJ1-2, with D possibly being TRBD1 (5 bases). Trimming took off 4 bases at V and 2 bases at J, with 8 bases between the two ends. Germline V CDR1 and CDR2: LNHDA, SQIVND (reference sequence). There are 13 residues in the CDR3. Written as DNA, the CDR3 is TGTGCCAGTAGTACCGGGGGGAACTATGGCTACACCTTC. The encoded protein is CASSTGGNYGYTF.

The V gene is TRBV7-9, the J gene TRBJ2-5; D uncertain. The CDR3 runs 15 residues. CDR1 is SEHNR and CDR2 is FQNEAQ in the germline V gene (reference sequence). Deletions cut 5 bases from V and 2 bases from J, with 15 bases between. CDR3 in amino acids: CASSPKDTLQETQYF. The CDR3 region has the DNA TGTGCCAGCAGCCCCAAAGACACGTTACAAGAGACCCAGTACTTC.

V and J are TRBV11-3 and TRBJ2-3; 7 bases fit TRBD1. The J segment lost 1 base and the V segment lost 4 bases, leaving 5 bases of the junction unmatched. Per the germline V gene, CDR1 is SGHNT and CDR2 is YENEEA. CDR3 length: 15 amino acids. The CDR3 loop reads CASSSPGTGTDTQYF. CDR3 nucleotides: TGTGCCAGCAGCTCACCCGGGACAGGCACAGATACGCAGTATTTT.

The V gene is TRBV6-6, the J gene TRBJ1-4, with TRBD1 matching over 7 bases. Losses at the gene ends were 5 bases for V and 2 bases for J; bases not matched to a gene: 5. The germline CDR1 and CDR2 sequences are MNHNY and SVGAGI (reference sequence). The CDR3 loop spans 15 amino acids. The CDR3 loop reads CASSHRGGTNEKLFF. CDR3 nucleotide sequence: TGTGCCAGCAGTCACAGGGGTGGGACTAATGAAAAACTGTTTTTT.

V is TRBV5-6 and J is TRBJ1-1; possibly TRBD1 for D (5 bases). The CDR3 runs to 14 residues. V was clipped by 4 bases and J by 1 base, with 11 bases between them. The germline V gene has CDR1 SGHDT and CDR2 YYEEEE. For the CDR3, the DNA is TGTGCCAGCAGCCTCGGGGGGGAGAACACTGAAGCTTTCTTT. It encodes CASSLGGENTEAFF.

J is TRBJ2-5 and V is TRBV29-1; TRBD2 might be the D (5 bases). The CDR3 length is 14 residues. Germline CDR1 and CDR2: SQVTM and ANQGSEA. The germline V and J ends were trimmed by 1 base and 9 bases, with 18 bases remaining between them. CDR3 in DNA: TGCAGCGTTGAAGTGGGAGCCGCTACGTGGGCCCAGTACTTC. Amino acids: CSVEVGAATWAQYF.

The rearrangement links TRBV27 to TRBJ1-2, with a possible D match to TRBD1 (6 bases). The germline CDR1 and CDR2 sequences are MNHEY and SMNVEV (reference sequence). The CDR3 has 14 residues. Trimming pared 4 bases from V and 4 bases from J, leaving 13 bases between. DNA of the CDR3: TGTGCCAGCAGTTCTCGGACAGTATTCTATGGCTACACCTTC. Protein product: CASSSRTVFYGYTF.

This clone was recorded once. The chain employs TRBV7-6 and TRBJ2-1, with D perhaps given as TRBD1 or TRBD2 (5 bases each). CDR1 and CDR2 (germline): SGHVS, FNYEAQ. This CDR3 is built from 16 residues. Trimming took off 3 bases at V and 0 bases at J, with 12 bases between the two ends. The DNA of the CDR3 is TGTGCCAGCAGCTTGAGGGGAGCTAGCTCCTACAATGAGCAGTTCTTC. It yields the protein CASSLRGASSYNEQFF.

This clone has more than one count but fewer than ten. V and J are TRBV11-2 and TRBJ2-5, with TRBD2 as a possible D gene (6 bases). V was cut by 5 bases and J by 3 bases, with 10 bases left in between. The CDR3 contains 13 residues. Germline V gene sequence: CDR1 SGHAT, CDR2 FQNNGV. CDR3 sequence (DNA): TGTGCCAGCAGCGTGGGACTTAAAGAGACCCAGTACTTC. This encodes CASSVGLKETQYF. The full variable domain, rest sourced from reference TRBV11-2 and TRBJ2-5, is EAGVAQSPRYKIIEKRQSVAFWCNPISGHATLYWYQQILGQGPKLLIQFQNNGVVDDSQLPKDRFSAERLKGVDSTLKIQPAKLEDSAVYLCASSVGLKETQYFGPGTRLLVL.